This TCR beta chain was obtained from a study of T-cell reconstitution after alpha-beta-depleted transplantation in children (dated by TCRdb to about 2016). Context from the whole study: Using TCR repertoire profiling, the study followed T-cell immune reconstitution in a quantitative way in children after TCRalphabeta/CD19-depleted allogeneic hematopoietic cell transplantation.

The library was built by means of PCR. TCRdb shows the sequencer as Illumina HiSeq 2500. TCR libraries were prepared with molecular barcoding, using unique molecular identifiers to normalize TCRbeta repertoire quantification. TCRdb redid the processing of the public reads, applying fastp at Q25 and MiXCR, and retained in-frame beta chains. A single entry per CDR3 protein holds the most common genes and DNA from its merged rows. This sample has approximately 420,000 distinct CDR3 sequences in its table, and about a tenth of those were observed once. 5% to 6.5% of the sample is held by the ten biggest clonotypes. The germline V and J ends show losses of 1 base and 4 bases respectively, and no gene match explains 6 bases of the junction. Taken from cysteine to phenylalanine, the CDR3 has 15 residues. CDR3 DNA is the only sequence kept; it has 45 bases, read in frame from the first base. CDR1 MGHDK and CDR2 SYGVNS are derived from the germline V gene.

Comment on this clonotype: The target of this receptor is not known. Nothing much larger sits one base from this clone, and base qualities are not available.

The receptor's source is a human donor who donated a stem cell graft to a child with acute myeloid leukemia. The V and J genes are TRBV25-1 and TRBJ2-5; TRBD2 agrees with 7 junctional bases. Sequenced material: PBMCs from the stem cell graft donor, taken from the stem cell graft. The DNA sequence is TGTGCCAGCAGTGAATGGACGGGGGGAATAGAGACCCAGTACTTC. This encodes CASSEWTGGIETQYF.